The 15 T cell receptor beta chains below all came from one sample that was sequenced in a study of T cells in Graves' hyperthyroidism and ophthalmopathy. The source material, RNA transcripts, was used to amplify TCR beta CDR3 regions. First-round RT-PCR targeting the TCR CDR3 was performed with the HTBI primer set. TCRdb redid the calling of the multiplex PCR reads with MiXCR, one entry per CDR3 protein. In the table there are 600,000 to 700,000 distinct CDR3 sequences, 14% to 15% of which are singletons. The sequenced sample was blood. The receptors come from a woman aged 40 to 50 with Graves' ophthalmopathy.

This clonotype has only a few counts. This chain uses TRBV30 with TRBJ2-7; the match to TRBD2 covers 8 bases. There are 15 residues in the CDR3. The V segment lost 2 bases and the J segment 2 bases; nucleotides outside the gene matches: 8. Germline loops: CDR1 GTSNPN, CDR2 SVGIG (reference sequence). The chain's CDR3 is CAWSLAGLEAYEQYF. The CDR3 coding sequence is TGTGCCTGGAGTCTAGCGGGCCTTGAGGCCTACGAGCAGTACTTC.

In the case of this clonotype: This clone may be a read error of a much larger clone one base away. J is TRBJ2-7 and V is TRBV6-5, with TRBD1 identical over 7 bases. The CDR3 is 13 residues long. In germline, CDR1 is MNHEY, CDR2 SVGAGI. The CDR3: CTSSYRGWDEQYF. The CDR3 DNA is TGTACCAGCAGTTACAGGGGTTGGGACGAGCAGTACTTC.

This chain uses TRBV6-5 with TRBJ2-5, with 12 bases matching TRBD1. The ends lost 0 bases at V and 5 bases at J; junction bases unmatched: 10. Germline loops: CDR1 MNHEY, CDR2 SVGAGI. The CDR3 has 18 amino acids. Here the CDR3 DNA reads TGTGCCAGCAGTTACTCGGGACAGGGGGCCGCGATGGTGGAGACCCAGTACTTC. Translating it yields CASSYSGQGAAMVETQYF.

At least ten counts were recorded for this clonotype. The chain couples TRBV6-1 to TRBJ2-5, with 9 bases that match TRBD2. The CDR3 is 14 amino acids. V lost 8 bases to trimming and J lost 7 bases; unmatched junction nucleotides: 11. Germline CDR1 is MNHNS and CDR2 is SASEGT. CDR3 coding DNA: TGTGCCAGCTGTCCAGCGGGAGGCCGGGGGACCCAGTACTTC. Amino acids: CASCPAGGRGTQYF.

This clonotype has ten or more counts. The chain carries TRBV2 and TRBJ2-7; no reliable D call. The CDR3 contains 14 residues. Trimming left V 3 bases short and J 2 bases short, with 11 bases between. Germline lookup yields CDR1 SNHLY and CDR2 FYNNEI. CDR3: CASSEAVLPYEQYF. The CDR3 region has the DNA TGTGCCAGCAGTGAGGCAGTCTTACCCTACGAGCAGTACTTC.

The CDR3 loop reads CATSRDPANQETQYF. CDR3 bases: TGTGCCACCAGCAGAGATCCGGCTAACCAAGAGACCCAGTACTTC. The chain couples TRBV15 to TRBJ2-5; D not certain. CDR1 and CDR2 (germline): LNHNV, YYDKDF (reference sequence). V dropped 0 bases and J dropped 0 bases, with 8 bases sitting between them. The CDR3 consists of 15 residues.

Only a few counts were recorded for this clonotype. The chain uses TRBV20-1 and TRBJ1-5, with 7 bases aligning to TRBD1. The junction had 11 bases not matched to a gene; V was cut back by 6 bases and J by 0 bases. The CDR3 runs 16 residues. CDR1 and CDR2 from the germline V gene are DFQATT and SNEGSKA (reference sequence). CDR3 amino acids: CSALSGTAYSNQPQHF. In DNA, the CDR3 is TGCAGTGCCCTAAGCGGGACAGCTTATAGCAATCAGCCCCAGCATTTT.

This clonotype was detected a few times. The CDR3 is CSVAGTTDQPQHF. CDR3 nucleotides: TGCAGCGTTGCGGGGACAACCGATCAGCCCCAGCATTTT. The J gene is TRBJ1-5, the V gene TRBV29-1, with D possibly being TRBD1 (6 bases). Trimming removed 4 bases at V and 5 bases at J, with 12 bases between. This CDR3 has 13 amino acids. CDR1 is SQVTM and CDR2 is ANQGSEA in the germline V gene.

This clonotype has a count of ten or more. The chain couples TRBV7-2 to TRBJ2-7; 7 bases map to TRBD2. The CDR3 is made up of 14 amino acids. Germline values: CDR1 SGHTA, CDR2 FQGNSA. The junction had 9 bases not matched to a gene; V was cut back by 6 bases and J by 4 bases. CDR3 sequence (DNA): TGTGCCAGCAGTTATAGCGGGTTCCCTTACGAGCAGTACTTC. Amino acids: CASSYSGFPYEQYF.

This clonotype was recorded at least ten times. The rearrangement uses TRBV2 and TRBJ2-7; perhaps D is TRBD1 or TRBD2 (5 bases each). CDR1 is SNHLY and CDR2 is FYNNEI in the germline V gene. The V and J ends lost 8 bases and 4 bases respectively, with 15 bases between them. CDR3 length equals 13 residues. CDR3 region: CASCGTVYYEQYF. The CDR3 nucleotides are TGTGCCAGCTGTGGGACGGTCTATTACGAGCAGTACTTC.

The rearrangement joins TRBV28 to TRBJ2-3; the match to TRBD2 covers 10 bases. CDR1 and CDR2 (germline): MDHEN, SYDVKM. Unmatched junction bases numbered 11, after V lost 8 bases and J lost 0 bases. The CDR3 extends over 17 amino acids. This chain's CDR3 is CASLTSGRAESTDTQYF. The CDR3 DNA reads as TGTGCCAGCCTGACCAGCGGGAGGGCCGAAAGCACAGATACGCAGTATTTT.

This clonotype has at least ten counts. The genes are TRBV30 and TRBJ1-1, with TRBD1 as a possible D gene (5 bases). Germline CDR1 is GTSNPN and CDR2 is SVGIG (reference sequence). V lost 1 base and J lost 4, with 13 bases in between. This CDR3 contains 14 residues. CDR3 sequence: CAWSAGVRGTEAFF. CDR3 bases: TGTGCCTGGAGTGCGGGGGTAAGAGGCACTGAAGCTTTCTTT. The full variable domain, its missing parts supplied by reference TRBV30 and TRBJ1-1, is SQTIHQWPATLVQPVGSPLSLECTVEGTSNPNLYWYRQAAGRGLQLLFYSVGIGQISSEVPQNLSASRPQDRQFILSSKKLLLSDSGFYLCAWSAGVRGTEAFFGQGTRLTVV.

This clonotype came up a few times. CDR3 sequence reads: CAIREGACLYGYTF. The CDR3 region has the DNA TGTGCCATCAGAGAGGGGGCATGCCTCTATGGCTACACCTTC. This rearrangement joins TRBV10-3 to TRBJ1-2, with 7 bases fitting TRBD1. The germline CDR1 and CDR2 sequences are ENHRY and SYGVKD. The CDR3 has 14 residues. V lost 6 bases to trimming and J lost 4 bases; unmatched junction nucleotides: 8.

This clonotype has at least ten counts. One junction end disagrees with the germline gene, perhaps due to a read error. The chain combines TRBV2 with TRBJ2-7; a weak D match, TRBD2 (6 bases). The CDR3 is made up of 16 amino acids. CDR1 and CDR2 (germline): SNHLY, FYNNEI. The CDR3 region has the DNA TGTGCCAGCAGGGAAGGAAGGACTAAATCTCCCTACGAGCAGTACTTC. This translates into CASREGRTKSPYEQYF. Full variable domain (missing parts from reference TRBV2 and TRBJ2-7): EPEVTQTPSHQVTQMGQEVILRCVPISNHLYFYWYRQILGQKVEFLVSFYNNEISEKSEIFDDQFSVERPDGSNFTLKIRSTKLEDSAMYFCASREGRTKSPYEQYFGPGTRLTVT.

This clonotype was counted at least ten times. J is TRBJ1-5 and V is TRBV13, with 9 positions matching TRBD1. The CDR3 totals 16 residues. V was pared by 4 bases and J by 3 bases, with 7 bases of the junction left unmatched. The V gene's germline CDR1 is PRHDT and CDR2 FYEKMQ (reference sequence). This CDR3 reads CASSSRQGGYNQPQHF. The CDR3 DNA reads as TGTGCCAGCAGCTCCCGACAGGGGGGATACAATCAGCCCCAGCATTTT.